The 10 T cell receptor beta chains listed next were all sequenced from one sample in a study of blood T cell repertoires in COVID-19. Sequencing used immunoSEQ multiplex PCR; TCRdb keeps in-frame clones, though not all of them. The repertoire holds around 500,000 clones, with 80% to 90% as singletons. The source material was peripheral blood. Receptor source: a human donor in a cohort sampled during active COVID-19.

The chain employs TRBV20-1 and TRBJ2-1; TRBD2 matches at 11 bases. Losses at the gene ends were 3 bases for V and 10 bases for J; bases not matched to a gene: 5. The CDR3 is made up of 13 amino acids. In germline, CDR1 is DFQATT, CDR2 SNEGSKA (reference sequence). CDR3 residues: CSASSGRANEQFF. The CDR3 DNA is TGCAGTGCTAGTAGCGGGAGGGCCAACGAGCAGTTCTTC.

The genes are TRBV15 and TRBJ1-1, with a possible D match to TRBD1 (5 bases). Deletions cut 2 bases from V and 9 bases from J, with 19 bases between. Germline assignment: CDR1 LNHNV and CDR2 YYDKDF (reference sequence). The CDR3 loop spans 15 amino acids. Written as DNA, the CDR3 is TGTGCCACCAGCAGACTTACGTCGGGGGTGGGAAAAGCTTTCTTT. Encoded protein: CATSRLTSGVGKAFF.

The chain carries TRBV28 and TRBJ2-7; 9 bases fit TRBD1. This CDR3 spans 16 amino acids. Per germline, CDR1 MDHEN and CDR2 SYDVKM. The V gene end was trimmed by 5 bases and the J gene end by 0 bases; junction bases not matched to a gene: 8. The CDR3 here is CASSITGTGFSYEQYF. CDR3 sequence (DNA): TGTGCCAGCAGTATAACCGGGACAGGGTTCTCCTACGAGCAGTACTTC.

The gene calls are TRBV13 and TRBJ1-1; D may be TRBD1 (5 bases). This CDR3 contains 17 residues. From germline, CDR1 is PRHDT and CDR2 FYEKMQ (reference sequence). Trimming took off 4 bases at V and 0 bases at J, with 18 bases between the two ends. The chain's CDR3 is CASSYPEGTLLNTEAFF. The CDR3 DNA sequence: TGTGCCAGCAGCTACCCTGAGGGGACTCTCCTGAACACTGAAGCTTTCTTT.

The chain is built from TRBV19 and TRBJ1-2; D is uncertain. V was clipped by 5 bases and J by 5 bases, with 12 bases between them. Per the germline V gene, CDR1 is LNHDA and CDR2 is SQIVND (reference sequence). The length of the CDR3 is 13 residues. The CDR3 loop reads CASSPVELYGYTF. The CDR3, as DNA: TGTGCCAGTAGTCCCGTGGAGTTATATGGCTACACCTTC.

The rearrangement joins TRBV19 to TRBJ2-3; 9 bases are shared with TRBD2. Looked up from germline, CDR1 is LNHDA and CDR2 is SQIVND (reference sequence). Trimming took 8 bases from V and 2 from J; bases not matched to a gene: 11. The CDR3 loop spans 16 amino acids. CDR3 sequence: CASRREGRTDTDTQYF. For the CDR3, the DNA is TGTGCCAGTCGGCGGGAGGGCCGGACGGACACAGATACGCAGTATTTT.

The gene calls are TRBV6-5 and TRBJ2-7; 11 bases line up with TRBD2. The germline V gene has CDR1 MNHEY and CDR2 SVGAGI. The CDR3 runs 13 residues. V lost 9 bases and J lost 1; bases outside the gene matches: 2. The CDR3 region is CASLAGGSYEQYF. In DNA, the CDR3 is TGTGCCAGTCTAGCGGGAGGTTCCTACGAGCAGTACTTC.

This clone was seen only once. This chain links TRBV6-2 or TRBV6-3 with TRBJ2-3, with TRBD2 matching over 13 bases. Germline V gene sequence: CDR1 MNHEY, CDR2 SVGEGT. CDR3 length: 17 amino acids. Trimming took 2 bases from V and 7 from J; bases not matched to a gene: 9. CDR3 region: CASSYGTSGTRKNTQYF. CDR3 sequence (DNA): TGTGCCAGCAGTTACGGGACTAGCGGGACAAGGAAGAATACGCAGTATTTT.

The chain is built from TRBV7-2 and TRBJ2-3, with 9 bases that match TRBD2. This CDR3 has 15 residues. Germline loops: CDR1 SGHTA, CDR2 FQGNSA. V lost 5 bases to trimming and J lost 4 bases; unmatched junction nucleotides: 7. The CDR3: CASSPRGGGADTQYF. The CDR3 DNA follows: TGTGCCAGCAGCCCCAGGGGCGGGGGGGCAGATACGCAGTATTTT. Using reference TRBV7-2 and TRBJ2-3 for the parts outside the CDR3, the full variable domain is GAGVSQSPSNKVTEKGKDVELRCDPISGHTALYWYRQSLGQGLEFLIYFQGNSAPDKSGLPSDRFSAERTGGSVSTLTIQRTQQEDSAVYLCASSPRGGGADTQYFGPGTRLTVL.

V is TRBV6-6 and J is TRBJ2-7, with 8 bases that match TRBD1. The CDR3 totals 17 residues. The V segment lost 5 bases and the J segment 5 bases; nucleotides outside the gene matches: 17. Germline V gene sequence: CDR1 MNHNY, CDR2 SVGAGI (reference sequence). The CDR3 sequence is CASSRLFAGQDSHEQYF. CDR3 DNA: TGTGCCAGCAGTCGCTTATTCGCGGGACAGGACTCTCACGAGCAGTACTTC.